This TCR beta chain was documented in a study of blood T cell repertoires in COVID-19. Across the whole study: The origin of the acute and convalescent COVID-19 samples was the United States, Italy and Spain. Sources were T cells, B-cell-depleted T cells, or PBMCs; the material itself was cDNA or gDNA.

In the authors' workflow: Amplification of reference gene primers was used by the study to estimate nucleated cell counts. The assay was immunoSEQ multiplex PCR, and TCRdb's table has in-frame clones only and misses some. The DNA gave D and trimming, while V, J and clone size come from that table. The data contain roughly 180,000 clones, 70% to 90% of them singletons. The CDR3 runs 17 residues. Trimming removed 1 base at V and 2 bases at J, with 14 bases between. From germline, CDR1 is LGHNA and CDR2 YNFKEQ. A Seattle source enrolled patients during active infection and followed them longitudinally. V gene TRBV4-2 combines with J gene TRBJ2-2; weak D call: TRBD2 (6 bases). Material for sequencing was peripheral blood. This clonotype was sampled from a woman aged 50 to 60 with COVID-19, enrolled during active disease. The chain's CDR3 is CASSQGGGAANTGELFF. CDR3 sequence (DNA): TGTGCCAGCAGCCAAGGGGGAGGAGCGGCTAACACCGGGGAGCTGTTTTTT.